These 18 T cell receptor beta chains share one sample of origin, sequenced in a study of CD8 T cells in ankylosing spondylitis. MiXCR was run by TCRdb on the 5' RACE reads, yielding one entry per CDR3 protein. This sample yields 130,000 or so distinct CDR3 sequences, of which 11% are seen a single time; around 4.1% belongs to the top ten. The sample consisted of blood, either unsorted or a sorted T cell fraction (not recorded which). These receptors came from a female donor with ankylosing spondylitis or in good health (not recorded which).

This clonotype has at least ten counts. The chain employs TRBV6-5 and TRBJ2-1; weak D call: TRBD2 (5 bases). The CDR3 contains 12 residues. CDR1 is MNHEY and CDR2 is SVGAGI in the germline V gene. V was cut by 9 bases and J by 4 bases, with 10 bases left in between. The CDR3 DNA follows: TGTGCCAGGTATGGGAGATACAATGAGCAGTTCTTC. Amino acids: CARYGRYNEQFF.

This clonotype occurred many times. The chain is built from TRBV2 and TRBJ2-7; D gene uncertain. The CDR3 sequence is 11 residues long. Trimming removed 4 bases at V and 3 bases at J, with 4 bases between. Germline V gene lookup returns CDR1 SNHLY and CDR2 FYNNEI. The CDR3 coding sequence is TGTGCCAGCAGTGTCAGCTACGAGCAGTACTTC. As protein: CASSVSYEQYF.

This clonotype has more than one count but fewer than ten. The V gene is TRBV7-8, the J gene TRBJ2-3; TRBD2 matches at 7 bases. Trimming removed 5 bases from V and 5 bases from J; junction bases left unmatched: 7. Germline V gene sequence: CDR1 SGHVS, CDR2 FQNEAQ. The CDR3 has 14 residues. CDR3 nucleotide sequence: TGTGCCAGCAGCCCCCGGGTAGCGGGAGATACGCAGTATTTT. It specifies CASSPRVAGDTQYF.

Regarding this clonotype: A much larger clone is a single base away; this may be a read error. The chain combines TRBV3-1 with TRBJ2-3, with TRBD2 identical over 7 bases. This CDR3 spans 14 amino acids. V dropped 8 bases and J dropped 1; count of bases not matched to a gene: 6. Looked up from germline, CDR1 is LGHDT and CDR2 is YNNKEL (reference sequence). The CDR3 is CASWRGMGTDTQYF. Written as DNA, the CDR3 is TGTGCCAGCTGGCGGGGGATGGGCACAGATACGCAGTATTTT.

At least ten counts were recorded for this clonotype. V and J are TRBV7-8 and TRBJ2-1; D is possibly TRBD1 (5 bases). Germline values: CDR1 SGHVS, CDR2 FQNEAQ. V lost 5 bases, J lost 5 bases, and 13 bases lay in between. CDR3 length: 14 amino acids. The CDR3 loop is CASSPLDTDNEQFF. CDR3 DNA sequence: TGTGCCAGCAGCCCCTTGGACACCGACAATGAGCAGTTCTTC.

This clonotype was found many times. The V call is TRBV29-1, the J call TRBJ1-1; TRBD1 might be the D (6 bases). The length of the CDR3 is 13 residues. CDR1 is SQVTM and CDR2 is ANQGSEA in the germline V gene. Trimming took off 4 bases at V and 3 bases at J, with 12 bases between the two ends. The CDR3 nucleotides read TGCAGCGTTGCATACAGGGATGACACTGAAGCTTTCTTT. The encoded protein is CSVAYRDDTEAFF.

This clonotype was picked up many times. This rearrangement joins TRBV20-1 to TRBJ1-2; no reliable D call. Germline CDR1 and CDR2: DFQATT and SNEGSKA (reference sequence). This CDR3 has 13 residues. The V end lost 0 bases, the J end lost 1 base, and 6 bases lay between the germline ends. CDR3 in DNA: TGCAGTGCTAGAGATCGGCTTAACTATGGCTACACCTTC. It yields the protein CSARDRLNYGYTF.

Many counts were recorded for this clonotype. The rearrangement links TRBV11-1 to TRBJ2-7, with 10 positions matching TRBD2. This CDR3 region has 16 residues. Germline assignment: CDR1 SGHAT and CDR2 FQDESV (reference sequence). The V gene end was trimmed by 5 bases and the J gene end by 4 bases; junction bases not matched to a gene: 11. The CDR3 region has the DNA TGTGCCAGCAGCACGGCCCTCACGGGACTAGCGTACGAGCAGTACTTC. It yields the protein CASSTALTGLAYEQYF.

This clonotype was recorded many times. This chain links TRBV3-1 with TRBJ2-7; D gene uncertain. Germline V gene data show CDR1 as LGHDT and CDR2 as YNNKEL (reference sequence). Trimming took 3 bases from V and 7 from J, leaving 13 bases between them. The CDR3 totals 13 residues. The CDR3 sequence: CASSHGPLGEQYF. CDR3 nucleotides: TGTGCCAGCAGCCACGGACCCCTCGGGGAGCAGTACTTC.

This clonotype has a count of ten or more. The chain links TRBV7-2 to TRBJ2-7; D is tentatively TRBD1 or TRBD2 (5 bases each). Germline loops: CDR1 SGHTA, CDR2 FQGNSA. CDR3 length: 14 residues. Trimming stripped 4 bases from V and 2 bases from J, with 12 bases between. CDR3 sequence: CASSSPGRPYEQYF. The CDR3, as DNA: TGTGCCAGCAGCTCCCCGGGACGTCCCTACGAGCAGTACTTC.

This clonotype was detected many times. Here the CDR3 reads CASSTQNYGYTF. CDR3 nucleotide sequence: TGTGCCAGCTCAACCCAGAACTATGGCTACACCTTC. The chain combines TRBV18 with TRBJ1-2; D unclear. Germline-derived CDR1 and CDR2 are KGHSH and LQKENI. Trimming pared 5 bases from V and 2 bases from J, leaving 6 bases between. The CDR3 length is 12 residues.

DNA of the CDR3: TGTGCCAGCAGCTTAGTTGTGGGACAGGGGACAAAAGGGTCCTACAATGAGCAGTTCTTC. Protein sequence: CASSLVVGQGTKGSYNEQFF. The chain combines TRBV7-8 with TRBJ2-1, with 10 bases fitting TRBD1. This CDR3 is 20 amino acids long. In germline, CDR1 is SGHVS, CDR2 FQNEAQ. The V and J ends lost 1 base and 1 base, in that order; junction bases with no gene match: 13.

This clonotype was seen just once. A read error is possible here, since a much larger clone lies one base away. V usage is TRBV12-3 or TRBV12-4 and J usage is TRBJ2-1; D is possibly TRBD1 (6 bases). The CDR3 sequence is 12 residues long. Deletions cut 6 bases from V and 9 bases from J, with 12 bases between. The CDR3 reads CASSLDRREQFF. CDR3 nucleotide sequence: TGTGCCAGCAGCCTTGACAGGCGTGAGCAGTTCTTC.

This chain connects TRBV23-1 to TRBJ2-5; no clear D. TRBV23-1 belongs to the ORF category, with a function that is uncertain. Trimming stripped 5 bases from V and 2 bases from J, with 6 bases between. The CDR3 is 12 residues long. The CDR3 DNA reads as TGCGCCAGCAGTGGGAATCAAGAGACCCAGTACTTC. Its protein is CASSGNQETQYF.

This clonotype was seen ten or more times. CDR3 DNA: TGTGCCAGCAGCTTTGCCAGGGGGCTGAATATGAACACTGAAGCTTTCTTT. Translating gives CASSFARGLNMNTEAFF. The chain combines TRBV7-8 with TRBJ1-1; the match to TRBD1 covers 8 bases. V shed 3 bases and J 0 bases; nucleotides not matched to a gene: 9. Germline V gives CDR1 SGHVS, CDR2 FQNEAQ. CDR3 length: 17 amino acids.

This clonotype was counted ten times or more. This rearrangement joins TRBV12-3 or TRBV12-4 to TRBJ1-4, with TRBD1 as a possible D gene (5 bases). V was trimmed by 7 bases and J by 7 bases, leaving 22 bases between them. This CDR3 contains 16 residues. Here the CDR3 DNA reads TGTGCCAGCACTCCGAATGGAGTCGGGGGTGGTGAAAAACTGTTTTTT. It yields the protein CASTPNGVGGGEKLFF.

This clonotype showed up many times. The rearrangement uses TRBV7-2 and TRBJ2-7, with D possibly being TRBD2 (6 bases). The germline gives CDR1 SGHTA, CDR2 FQGNSA. V shed 1 base and J shed 3 bases, with 13 bases lying between them. CDR3 length equals 15 residues. Here the CDR3 reads CASSLDPGLRYEQYF. The CDR3 DNA reads TGTGCCAGCAGCTTAGATCCGGGACTCCGCTACGAGCAGTACTTC.

This clonotype has ten or more counts. The rearrangement links TRBV2 to TRBJ1-2, with D unresolved. V lost 6 bases to trimming and J lost 8 bases, with 16 bases between them. This CDR3 contains 13 residues. Germline V lookup: CDR1 SNHLY, CDR2 FYNNEI. CDR3 protein: CASRANGMGGYTF. DNA of the CDR3: TGTGCCAGCAGGGCCAACGGGATGGGCGGCTACACCTTC.